This T cell receptor beta chain was found in a study of blood T cell repertoires in COVID-19. V lost 2 bases to trimming and J lost 3 bases; unmatched junction nucleotides: 1. The CDR3 runs to 13 residues. The germline V gene has CDR1 MNHEY and CDR2 SVGAGI. Only in-frame clones appear in the TCRdb table, and some are missing; sequencing was by immunoSEQ multiplex PCR. Seen here are about 82,000 clones, over 70% observed once, and the top ten hold 15% to 20%. The rearrangement links TRBV6-5 to TRBJ2-7; 7 nucleotides line up with TRBD1. This receptor was identified in a woman in her sixties or seventies with acute or convalescent COVID-19. Sequenced: peripheral blood. The CDR3 nucleotides are TGTGCCAGCAGTTACGACAGGGTCTACGAGCAGTACTTC. Translated: CASSYDRVYEQYF.